This T cell receptor (beta chain) derives from a study of blood T cell repertoires in COVID-19. Looking at the study overall: Acute and convalescent COVID-19 specimens originated in the United States, Italy and Spain. PBMCs, B-cell-depleted T cells, or T cells were the source of the cDNA or gDNA that made up the material.

This CDR3 has 16 amino acids. With V trimmed by 4 bases and J by 1 base, 8 bases remained unmatched. In germline, CDR1 is KGHSH, CDR2 LQKENI. Source study methods: How many nucleated cells were present was estimated from reference gene primer amplification. Some clones are missing from TCRdb's copy, which holds only in-frame ones; the method was immunoSEQ multiplex PCR. V, J and clone size are taken as reported in that table, and D and trimming were inferred from the DNA itself. The profile shows over 200,000 clones, around 86% of them singletons. The gene calls are TRBV18 and TRBJ1-1; 8 bases are shared with TRBD1. The receptor was derived from a human donor in a cohort sampled during active COVID-19. The sequenced material came from peripheral blood. The DNA of the CDR3 is TGTGCCAGCTCACTCCAGGGGGCTCTGGGGAACACTGAAGCTTTCTTT. This codes for CASSLQGALGNTEAFF.